This T cell receptor (beta chain) was captured by sequencing in a study of control samples from healthy donors and cancer patients. CDR3 length: 12 residues. Germline V lookup: CDR1 SGHAT, CDR2 FQNNGV. The germline V and J ends were trimmed by 4 bases and 4 bases, with 8 bases remaining between them. Assay: immunoSEQ multiplex PCR; the TCRdb copy retains only in-frame clones and omits some. Altogether fewer than 65,000 clones are present, roughly 89% being singletons, with the ten largest covering around 1.4%. This chain links TRBV11-2 with TRBJ2-7; D perhaps matches TRBD2 (5 bases). The specimen sequenced was PBMCs. The clonotype comes from a man between 40 and 49 years old with colorectal cancer. CDR3 nucleotide sequence: TGTGCCAGCAGCTCCGAGGGTTACGAGCAGTACTTC. As protein: CASSSEGYEQYF.